One and the same sample provided the 28 T cell receptor beta chains below, sequenced in a study of T cells after yellow fever vaccination. Using its own MiXCR run on the 5' RACE reads, TCRdb lists one record per CDR3 protein. The profile shows 300,000 to 350,000 distinct CDR3 sequences, roughly 4% of them singletons. Here the sequenced sample was PBMCs, taken 5 days after the yellow fever booster vaccination. The receptors shown here come from a man between 18 and 35 years old who received the YFV17D yellow fever vaccine.

The table lists this clonotype with a few counts. CDR3 sequence: CASSYAPGQPQHF. The CDR3 nucleotides read TGTGCCAGCAGTTACGCGCCCGGGCAGCCCCAGCATTTT. V and J are TRBV6-2 or TRBV6-3 and TRBJ1-5; unclear D gene. The V gene lost 2 bases and the J gene lost 7 bases, with 9 bases spanning the gap. Looked up from germline, CDR1 is MNHEY and CDR2 is SVGEGT. The CDR3 contains 13 residues.

This clonotype appeared many times. This chain joins TRBV5-1 and TRBJ2-2; TRBD1 matches at 9 bases. This CDR3 comprises 15 residues. The J segment lost 3 bases and the V segment lost 2 bases, leaving 2 bases of the junction unmatched. Germline V gene sequence: CDR1 SGHRS, CDR2 YFSETQ. The CDR3 loop is CASSFTGGDTGELFF. The CDR3 DNA is TGCGCCAGCAGCTTTACAGGGGGCGACACCGGGGAGCTGTTTTTT.

The V call is TRBV24-1, the J call TRBJ2-4; TRBD1 might be the D (7 bases). Germline V gene lookup returns CDR1 KGHDR and CDR2 SFDVKD. The CDR3 contains 16 residues. Trimming removed 5 bases at V and 0 bases at J, with 13 bases between. The CDR3 reads CATSVNRGLAKNIQYF. For the CDR3, the DNA is TGTGCCACCAGTGTGAACAGGGGACTAGCCAAAAACATTCAGTACTTC.

This clonotype was counted between two and nine times. The chain combines TRBV7-9 with TRBJ1-1; tentative D call: TRBD1 (5 bases). The CDR3 sequence is 12 residues long. V lost 8 bases and J lost 1, with 8 bases in between. Germline V gives CDR1 SEHNR, CDR2 FQNEAQ (reference sequence). Written as DNA, the CDR3 is TGTGCCAGCGTTGACAGGAACACTGAAGCTTTCTTT. Amino acids: CASVDRNTEAFF.

There are a few counts of this clonotype. The chain couples TRBV10-1 to TRBJ2-3, with TRBD2 matching 8 bases. Germline trimming cut 0 bases from V and 1 base from J; bases unmatched to any gene: 12. Germline CDR1 reads WNHNN; CDR2 reads SYGVQD (reference sequence). The CDR3 has 19 amino acids. The CDR3 sequence is CASSESKRFGGARTDTQYF. CDR3 in DNA: TGCGCCAGCAGTGAGTCGAAGAGATTCGGGGGGGCCCGCACAGATACGCAGTATTTT.

This clonotype has more than one count but fewer than ten. The genes are TRBV19 and TRBJ1-5; D is perhaps TRBD1 (6 bases). From germline, CDR1 is LNHDA and CDR2 SQIVND (reference sequence). The CDR3 spans 18 residues. Trimming took 2 bases from V and 2 from J, leaving 19 bases between them. The CDR3 bases are TGTGCCAGTAGTATATGGCAGGGAGGGGGGTTCGGCAATCAGCCCCAGCATTTT. It yields the protein CASSIWQGGGFGNQPQHF.

This clonotype was recorded at least ten times. The chain couples TRBV11-2 to TRBJ2-3, with 9 bases lining up with TRBD1. V shed 1 base, J shed 2 bases, and the junction held 1 base outside the gene matches. Germline CDR1 SGHAT, CDR2 FQNNGV. The CDR3 extends over 15 amino acids. This chain's CDR3 is CASSLGTGVTDTQYF. The CDR3 coding sequence is TGTGCCAGCAGCTTAGGGACAGGGGTCACAGATACGCAGTATTTT.

At least ten counts were recorded for this clonotype. The gene calls are TRBV7-2 and TRBJ2-3; 7 nucleotides line up with TRBD2. The CDR3 runs 15 residues. Germline V gives CDR1 SGHTA, CDR2 FQGNSA. V lost 10 bases, J lost 3 bases, and 13 bases stayed unmatched. The CDR3 spells CATPPAGERTDTQYF. CDR3 nucleotides: TGTGCCACCCCTCCGGCGGGGGAAAGGACAGATACGCAGTATTTT.

A few counts support this clonotype. This rearrangement joins TRBV27 to TRBJ2-6; D not certain. The CDR3 runs to 12 residues. V was shortened by 4 bases and J by 9 bases, with 7 bases between the two germline ends. CDR1 MNHEY and CDR2 SMNVEV come from the germline V gene (reference sequence). CDR3 in amino acids: CASSSTLNVLTF. CDR3 nucleotides: TGTGCCAGCAGTTCCACCCTCAACGTCCTGACTTTC. Looking up the rest from reference TRBV27 and TRBJ2-6 gives the full variable domain: EAQVTQNPRYLITVTGKKLTVTCSQNMNHEYMSWYRQDPGLGLRQIYYSMNVEVTDKGDVPEGYKVSRKEKRNFPLILESPSPNQTSLYFCASSSTLNVLTFGAGSRLTVL.

This clonotype has a handful of counts. The rearrangement joins TRBV28 to TRBJ1-4; 7 nucleotides line up with TRBD1. Germline V gives CDR1 MDHEN, CDR2 SYDVKM. The CDR3 sequence is 12 residues long. V lost 5 bases to trimming and J lost 10 bases; unmatched junction nucleotides: 4. As DNA, the CDR3 is TGTGCCAGCAGTCTCAGGGGGGGAAAACTGTTTTTT. It encodes CASSLRGGKLFF.

For this clonotype: Possible read error: a much larger clone is one base away. The missing conserved phenylalanine or tryptophan at the end of this CDR3 makes a read error likely. The V and J genes are TRBV15 and TRBJ1-2, with D unresolved. The V gene lost 0 bases and the J gene lost 8 bases, with 7 bases spanning the gap. The CDR3 contains 12 residues. Germline CDR1 reads LNHNV; CDR2 reads YYDKDF (reference sequence). The CDR3 sequence: CATSRDSGGYTL. Here the CDR3 DNA reads TGTGCCACCAGCAGAGATTCTGGCGGCTACACCCTC.

At least ten counts were recorded for this clonotype. The chain links TRBV5-1 to TRBJ2-6; perhaps TRBD2 as D (6 bases). Germline V gives CDR1 SGHRS, CDR2 YFSETQ. V lost 8 bases and J lost 0, with 9 bases in between. This CDR3 has 14 residues. CDR3 bases: TGCGCCAGTGTGGAGGGCTCTGGGGCCAACGTCCTGACTTTC. Amino acids: CASVEGSGANVLTF.

J is TRBJ1-5 and V is TRBV20-1; no clear D gene. This CDR3 is built from 13 residues. The germline V gene encodes CDR1 DFQATT and CDR2 SNEGSKA (reference sequence). V lost 3 bases and J lost 2, with 8 bases in between. CDR3 protein: CSASSEGNQPQHF. In DNA, the CDR3 is TGCAGTGCTAGTTCCGAAGGCAATCAGCCCCAGCATTTT.

This clonotype has ten or more counts. The chain employs TRBV7-2 and TRBJ2-1; a weak D match, TRBD1 (5 bases). Per germline, CDR1 SGHTA and CDR2 FQGNSA. V was clipped by 1 base and J by 5 bases, with 9 bases between them. This CDR3 is 14 amino acids long. Here the CDR3 reads CASSLGPGNNEQFF. In DNA, the CDR3 is TGTGCCAGCAGCTTAGGCCCAGGGAACAATGAGCAGTTCTTC.

There are a few counts of this clonotype. This rearrangement joins TRBV15 to TRBJ1-3; D gene ambiguous. CDR3 length equals 15 residues. The V end lost 0 bases, the J end lost 4 bases, and 10 bases lay between the germline ends. From germline, CDR1 is LNHNV and CDR2 YYDKDF (reference sequence). The CDR3 DNA reads TGTGCCACCAGCAGAGATCAGACTCGCGGAAACACCATATATTTT. Amino acid sequence: CATSRDQTRGNTIYF.

CDR3 sequence reads: CSAGTSGRYTDTQYF. CDR3 sequence (DNA): TGCAGTGCGGGGACTAGCGGGAGATACACAGATACGCAGTATTTT. The chain joins TRBV20-1 to TRBJ2-3, with TRBD2 identical over 14 bases. The CDR3 runs to 15 residues. The germline gives CDR1 DFQATT, CDR2 SNEGSKA (reference sequence). The V and J ends lost 6 bases and 2 bases, in that order; junction bases with no gene match: 4.

The CDR3: CASSFTSGEETQYF. Written as DNA, the CDR3 is TGCGCCAGCAGCTTTACTAGCGGGGAAGAGACCCAGTACTTC. The chain links TRBV5-1 to TRBJ2-5, with 10 bases fitting TRBD2. V trimming: 2 bases; J trimming: 3 bases; junction bases outside the gene matches: 1. This CDR3 contains 14 residues. Germline assignment: CDR1 SGHRS and CDR2 YFSETQ. Supplemented by reference TRBV5-1 and TRBJ2-5, the full variable domain reads KAGVTQTPRYLIKTRGQQVTLSCSPISGHRSVSWYQQTPGQGLQFLFEYFSETQRNKGNFPGRFSGRQFSNSRSEMNVSTLELGDSALYLCASSFTSGEETQYFGPGTRLLVL.

The rearrangement joins TRBV7-2 to TRBJ1-6; D is perhaps TRBD1 (5 bases). Germline lookup yields CDR1 SGHTA and CDR2 FQGNSA. The CDR3 covers 14 residues. The V end was cut by 2 bases, the J end by 17 bases, with 19 bases between. The CDR3: CASSLYRPIPFFHF. CDR3 nucleotides: TGTGCCAGCAGCTTATACAGGCCAATACCCTTTTTCCACTTT.

V gene TRBV12-3 or TRBV12-4 combines with J gene TRBJ1-1; 9 bases are shared with TRBD1. This CDR3 has 16 amino acids. The junction had 6 bases not matched to a gene; V was cut back by 1 base and J by 3 bases. This chain's CDR3 is CASSLGGGQGHTEAFF. The CDR3 DNA reads TGTGCCAGCAGTTTAGGGGGGGGACAGGGACACACTGAAGCTTTCTTT.

The rearrangement links TRBV5-5 to TRBJ2-5; no definite D call. Germline assignment: CDR1 SGHKS and CDR2 YYEKEE (reference sequence). V was cut by 0 bases and J by 4 bases, with 10 bases left in between. The CDR3 consists of 14 residues. The CDR3 spells CASSLGSSGETQYF. As DNA, the CDR3 is TGTGCCAGCAGCTTGGGAAGTTCGGGAGAGACCCAGTACTTC.

This clonotype was seen at least ten times. This sequence joins TRBV5-1 and TRBJ2-5, with a tentative D call TRBD1 (6 bases). V dropped 0 bases and J dropped 5 bases, with 11 bases sitting between them. From germline, CDR1 is SGHRS and CDR2 YFSETQ. The CDR3 is made up of 14 amino acids. CDR3 loop: CASSLAQGLETQYF. CDR3 DNA sequence: TGCGCCAGCAGCTTGGCCCAGGGGTTGGAGACCCAGTACTTC.

V and J are TRBV18 and TRBJ2-7; no definite D call. CDR3 length: 13 amino acids. The ends were cut back, 6 bases at V and 3 bases at J, with 12 bases in the middle. Germline CDR1 KGHSH, CDR2 LQKENI. CDR3 sequence: CASSPPTYYEQYV. In DNA form, the CDR3 reads TGTGCCAGCTCCCCTCCTACTTACTACGAGCAGTACGTC.

This clonotype was observed a handful of times. CDR3 sequence reads: CASSWKRGGISDTQYF. The CDR3 DNA follows: TGTGCCAGCAGCTGGAAGCGGGGGGGCATATCAGATACGCAGTATTTT. This sequence joins TRBV7-2 and TRBJ2-3, with 10 bases fitting TRBD2. The CDR3 length is 16 residues. J was trimmed by 4 bases and V by 4 bases; bases with no gene match: 8. Germline values: CDR1 SGHTA, CDR2 FQGNSA.

This clonotype has only a few counts. V gene TRBV7-9 combines with J gene TRBJ2-1; perhaps TRBD1 as D (7 bases). The V end was cut by 6 bases, the J end by 9 bases, with 27 bases between. Germline V gives CDR1 SEHNR, CDR2 FQNEAQ (reference sequence). This CDR3 has 17 residues. CDR3 in amino acids: CASREMRGRRAPSEQFF. CDR3 nucleotide sequence: TGTGCCAGCAGGGAAATGAGGGGGCGGAGGGCACCTAGTGAGCAGTTCTTC. Based on the CDR3 plus reference TRBV7-9 and TRBJ2-1, the full variable domain is DTGVSQNPRHKITKRGQNVTFRCDPISEHNRLYWYRQTLGQGPEFLTYFQNEAQLEKSRLLSDRFSAERPKGSFSTLEIQRTEQGDSAMYLCASREMRGRRAPSEQFFGPGTRLTVL.

This clonotype was detected only a few times. This sequence joins TRBV4-3 and TRBJ1-5; no firm D call. The V end lost 4 bases, the J end lost 8 bases, and 21 bases lay between the germline ends. This CDR3 comprises 16 residues. CDR1 and CDR2 from the germline V gene are LGHNA and YSLEER. The CDR3 region has the DNA TGCGCCAGCAGCCCGGGCCGGTGGCAGACCTTGGAGCCCCAGCATTTT. Translation gives CASSPGRWQTLEPQHF.

The rearrangement uses TRBV7-9 and TRBJ1-6, with 8 positions matching TRBD1. The CDR3 totals 15 residues. Unmatched junction bases numbered 9, after V lost 5 bases and J lost 9 bases. CDR1 and CDR2 (germline): SEHNR, FQNEAQ (reference sequence). Written as DNA, the CDR3 is TGTGCCAGCAGCCGCGGACAGGGCGAAACTTCACCCCTCCACTTT. It codes for CASSRGQGETSPLHF.

This clonotype has just a few counts. The rearrangement links TRBV2 to TRBJ1-1; possibly TRBD1 for D (5 bases). The CDR3 loop spans 14 amino acids. Trimming stripped 7 bases from V and 0 bases from J, with 12 bases between. Germline V gene sequence: CDR1 SNHLY, CDR2 FYNNEI. The CDR3 bases are TGTGCCAGCACTGAGGGACGGTTGAACACTGAAGCTTTCTTT. Protein product: CASTEGRLNTEAFF.

J is TRBJ2-5 and V is TRBV20-1; 9 nucleotides line up with TRBD2. The CDR3 runs 15 residues. The germline CDR1 and CDR2 sequences are DFQATT and SNEGSKA (reference sequence). The V gene end was trimmed by 5 bases and the J gene end by 5 bases; junction bases not matched to a gene: 12. In nucleotides, the CDR3 is TGCAGTGCTGGGCCCGTCGGCGCGGGGGGGGAGACCCAGTACTTC. This encodes CSAGPVGAGGETQYF.